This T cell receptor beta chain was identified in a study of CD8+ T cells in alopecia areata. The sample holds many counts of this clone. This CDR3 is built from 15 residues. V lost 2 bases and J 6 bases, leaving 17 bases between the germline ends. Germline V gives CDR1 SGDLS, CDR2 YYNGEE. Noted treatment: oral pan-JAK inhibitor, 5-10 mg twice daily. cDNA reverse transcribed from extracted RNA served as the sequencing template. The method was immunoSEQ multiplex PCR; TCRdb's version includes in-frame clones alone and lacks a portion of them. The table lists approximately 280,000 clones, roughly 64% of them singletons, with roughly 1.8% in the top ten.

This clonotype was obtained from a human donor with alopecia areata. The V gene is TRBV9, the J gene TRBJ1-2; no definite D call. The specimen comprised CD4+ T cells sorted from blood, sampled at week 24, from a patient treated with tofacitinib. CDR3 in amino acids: CASSVVRASGDGYTF. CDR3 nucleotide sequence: TGTGCCAGCAGCGTCGTCCGGGCCTCGGGTGATGGCTACACCTTC.